This T cell receptor beta chain was sequenced during a study of shared clonotypes between healthy human individuals. Trimming stripped 0 bases from V and 5 bases from J, with 12 bases between. Germline values: CDR1 MRHNA, CDR2 SNTAGT. The CDR3 runs to 15 residues. The assay was run at deep level. The authors' processing: With immunoSEQ giving junction-only sequences and no quality scores, filtering differed. Some clones are missing from TCRdb's copy, which holds only in-frame ones; the method was immunoSEQ multiplex PCR. For V, J and clone size, that table is used; D and trimming come from the DNA. Here the sample spans around 440,000 clones, over 60% being singletons. Participating donors were healthy, HIV-negative adults free of recent acute infections or vaccinations. Among the donors, all were Caucasian adults who lived in Nashville, Tennessee.

The TCR sequence derives from a woman in her thirties or forties in good health. Some clones in this sample may be carry-over from other donors' samples. Sequences were obtained from PBMCs. The rearrangement uses TRBV6-4 and TRBJ2-3; the D is unclear. The CDR3 protein is CASSDSAGAGDTQYF. The CDR3 DNA sequence: TGTGCCAGCAGTGACTCGGCAGGAGCCGGAGATACGCAGTATTTT.